Following are 7 T cell receptor beta chains from one sample sequenced in a study of CD8+ T cells in alopecia areata. As to treatment: oral pan-JAK inhibitor, 5-10 mg twice daily. Investigators isolated RNA and reverse transcribed it into cDNA to act as the sequencing template. The assay was immunoSEQ multiplex PCR, and TCRdb's table has in-frame clones only and misses some. The top ten clones hold 9% to 15% of a sample with some 120,000 clones, around 53% of them seen once. The sample here was CD8+ T cells sorted from blood, taken at week 24, from a patient treated with tofacitinib. These receptor sequences come from a human donor with alopecia areata.

This clone was found once. The rearrangement links TRBV13 to TRBJ2-1, with TRBD2 identical over 10 bases. CDR1 and CDR2 (germline): PRHDT, FYEKMQ (reference sequence). V lost 7 bases to trimming and J lost 7 bases; unmatched junction nucleotides: 13. The CDR3 is 16 amino acids. The chain's CDR3 is CASILLSGGPGNEQFF. In nucleotides, the CDR3 is TGTGCCAGCATCCTCCTTAGCGGGGGGCCCGGGAATGAGCAGTTCTTC.

The genes are TRBV5-1 and TRBJ2-7, with a possible D match to TRBD1 (6 bases). Germline V gene sequence: CDR1 SGHRS, CDR2 YFSETQ. Deletions cut 2 bases from V and 2 bases from J, with 14 bases between. The CDR3 runs 15 residues. The CDR3, as DNA: TGCGCCAGCAGCTTCTCCCCCGCAGGGGCCTACGAGCAGTACTTC. Its translation is CASSFSPAGAYEQYF.

The chain joins TRBV27 to TRBJ2-7; 7 bases line up with TRBD2. CDR1 is MNHEY, CDR2 SMNVEV, per germline (reference sequence). The CDR3 loop spans 12 amino acids. Trimming took 9 bases from V and 2 from J; bases not matched to a gene: 4. The CDR3 reads CASGRATYEQYF. The CDR3 nucleotides read TGTGCCAGTGGGAGGGCCACCTACGAGCAGTACTTC.

This clone was observed a few times. The CDR3 DNA reads TGTGCCAGCAGCCCCCTGACAGGGGGCGAAACCAATGAGCAGTTCTTC. Its translation is CASSPLTGGETNEQFF. V and J are TRBV6-4 and TRBJ2-1; 10 bases map to TRBD1. V shed 6 bases and J 6 bases; nucleotides not matched to a gene: 11. This CDR3 has 16 amino acids. Germline CDR1 MRHNA, CDR2 SNTAGT.

This clone was detected only a few times. The chain recombines TRBV9 with TRBJ2-3; no firm D call. V was pared by 0 bases and J by 6 bases, with 8 bases between. The CDR3 runs to 13 residues. CDR1 and CDR2 from the germline V gene are SGDLS and YYNGEE. Here the CDR3 DNA reads TGTGCCAGCAGCGTAGTCTCCGGGGATACGCAGTATTTT. Its protein is CASSVVSGDTQYF.

A few counts support this clone. The chain joins TRBV13 to TRBJ2-5, with 9 bases matching TRBD2. CDR3 length: 19 amino acids. Germline assignment: CDR1 PRHDT and CDR2 FYEKMQ (reference sequence). The ends lost 1 base at V and 3 bases at J; junction bases unmatched: 15. This chain's CDR3 is CASSLVGRLAVLTEETQYF. CDR3 DNA sequence: TGTGCCAGCAGCTTAGTTGGGAGACTAGCGGTCCTCACGGAAGAGACCCAGTACTTC.

The J gene is TRBJ2-2, the V gene TRBV27; 7 bases match TRBD2. V shed 5 bases, J shed 3 bases, and the junction held 12 bases outside the gene matches. The CDR3 loop spans 17 amino acids. CDR1 is MNHEY and CDR2 is SMNVEV in the germline V gene (reference sequence). The CDR3 nucleotides are TGTGCCAGCAGTCCCCTGTTGCGGGGGAGGGACACCGGGGAGCTGTTTTTT. Protein: CASSPLLRGRDTGELFF.